This T cell receptor beta chain was identified during a study of T cell responses to AZD1222 COVID-19 vaccine. General study findings and limits: Receipt of two AZD1222 doses was followed by a rise in Spike-specific TCR breadth and depth. Spike regions recognized by vaccine-associated CD4 TCRs spanned the protein, led by 160-218 and 743-854.

This CDR3 is 15 amino acids long. With 3 bases removed from V and 7 bases from J, the gap between germline ends came to 13 bases. CDR1 and CDR2 from the germline V gene are LNHDA and SQIVND (reference sequence). Here immunoSEQ multiplex PCR was the method, and the copy in TCRdb shows in-frame clones only, minus some. Here the sample spans some 140,000 clones, 93% being singletons. This clone occurred once. The antigen is not known. The sample was peripheral blood, taken on day 0 of AZD1222 vaccination. This receptor was identified in an adult in good health. The chain couples TRBV19 to TRBJ1-6, with D tentatively TRBD1 (5 bases). The CDR3 bases are TGTGCCAGTAGTATGGTCGGACGGACAAATTCACCCCTCCACTTT. The encoded protein is CASSMVGRTNSPLHF.